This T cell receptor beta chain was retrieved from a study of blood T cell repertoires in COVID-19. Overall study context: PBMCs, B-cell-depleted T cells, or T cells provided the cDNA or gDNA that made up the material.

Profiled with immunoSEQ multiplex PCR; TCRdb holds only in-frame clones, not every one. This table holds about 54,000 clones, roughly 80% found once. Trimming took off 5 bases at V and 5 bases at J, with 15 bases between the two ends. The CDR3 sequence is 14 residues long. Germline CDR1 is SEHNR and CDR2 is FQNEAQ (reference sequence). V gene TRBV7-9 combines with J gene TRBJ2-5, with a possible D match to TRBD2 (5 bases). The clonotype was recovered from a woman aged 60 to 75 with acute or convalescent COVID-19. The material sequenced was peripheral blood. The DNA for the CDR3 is TGTGCCAGCAGCCACCGCTATACGGGGGAGACCCAGTACTTC. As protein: CASSHRYTGETQYF. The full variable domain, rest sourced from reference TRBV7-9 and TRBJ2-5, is DTGVSQNPRHKITKRGQNVTFRCDPISEHNRLYWYRQTLGQGPEFLTYFQNEAQLEKSRLLSDRFSAERPKGSFSTLEIQRTEQGDSAMYLCASSHRYTGETQYFGPGTRLLVL.